A single sample gave rise to the 3 T cell receptor beta chains below, sequenced in a study of shared clonotypes between healthy human individuals. Naive CD8 isolation took CD45RO-negative cells positively selected for CCR7 and excluded terminally differentiated effector memory CD45RA+ cells. The protocol was immunoSEQ multiplex PCR, while the TCRdb copy is restricted to in-frame clones and leaves out a portion. The sample records about 800,000 clones, 96% being singletons. The sequenced sample consisted of naive CD8+ T cells sorted from blood. The receptors here all came from a man aged 30 to 45 in good health.

The chain uses TRBV15 and TRBJ2-1, with 7 bases lining up with TRBD1. This CDR3 contains 18 residues. Trimming at V came to 2 bases and at J to 3 bases, leaving 13 bases not matched to a gene. Germline V gene data show CDR1 as LNHNV and CDR2 as YYDKDF (reference sequence). CDR3 coding DNA: TGTGCCACCAGCAGACCAGGAACGACAGGGACGCTCTACAATGAGCAGTTCTTC. It yields the protein CATSRPGTTGTLYNEQFF.

This chain connects TRBV11-3 to TRBJ2-7; TRBD1 aligns across 8 bases. Germline CDR1 SGHNT, CDR2 YENEEA. Trimming at V came to 3 bases and at J to 4 bases, leaving 11 bases not matched to a gene. The CDR3 is 16 amino acids. CDR3 sequence: CASSFSTGQGPYEQYF. The DNA for the CDR3 is TGTGCCAGCAGCTTTTCTACCGGACAGGGCCCTTACGAGCAGTACTTC.

This chain joins TRBV29-1 and TRBJ2-3; D may be TRBD2 (6 bases). The CDR3 is 19 amino acids. CDR1 is SQVTM, CDR2 ANQGSEA, per germline. The V and J ends lost 1 base and 0 bases respectively, with 23 bases between them. As DNA, the CDR3 is TGCAGCGTTGAAGGCCTTGTCTCACCGGAGGGCTCTAGCACAGATACGCAGTATTTT. Translating it yields CSVEGLVSPEGSSTDTQYF.